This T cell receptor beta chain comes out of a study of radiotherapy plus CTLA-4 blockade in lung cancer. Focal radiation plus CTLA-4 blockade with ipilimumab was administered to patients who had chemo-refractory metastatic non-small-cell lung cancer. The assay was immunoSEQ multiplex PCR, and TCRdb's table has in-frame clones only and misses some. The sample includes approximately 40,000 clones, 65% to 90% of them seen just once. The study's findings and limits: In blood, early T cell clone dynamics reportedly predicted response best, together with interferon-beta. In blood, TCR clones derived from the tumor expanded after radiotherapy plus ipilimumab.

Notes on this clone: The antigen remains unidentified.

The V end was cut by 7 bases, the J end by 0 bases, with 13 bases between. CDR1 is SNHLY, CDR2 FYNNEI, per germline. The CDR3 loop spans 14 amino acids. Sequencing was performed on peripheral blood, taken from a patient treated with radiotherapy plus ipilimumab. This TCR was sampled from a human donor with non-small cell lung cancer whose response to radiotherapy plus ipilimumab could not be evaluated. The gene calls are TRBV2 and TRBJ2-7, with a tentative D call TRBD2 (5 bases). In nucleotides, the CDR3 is TGTGCCAGCAAGACCGAGCGGTCCTCCTACGAGCAGTACTTC. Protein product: CASKTERSSYEQYF.